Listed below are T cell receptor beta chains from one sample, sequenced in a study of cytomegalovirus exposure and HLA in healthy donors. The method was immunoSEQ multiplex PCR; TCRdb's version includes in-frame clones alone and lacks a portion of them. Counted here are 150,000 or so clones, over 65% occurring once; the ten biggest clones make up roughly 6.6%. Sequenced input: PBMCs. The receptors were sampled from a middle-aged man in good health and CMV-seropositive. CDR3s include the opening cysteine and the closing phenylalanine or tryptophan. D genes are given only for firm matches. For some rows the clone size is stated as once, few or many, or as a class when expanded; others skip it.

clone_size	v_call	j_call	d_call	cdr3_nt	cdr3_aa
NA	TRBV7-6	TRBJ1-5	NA	TGTGCCAGCAGCTTAGCGCAGGGGTTACAGCCCCAGCATTTT	CASSLAQGLQPQHF
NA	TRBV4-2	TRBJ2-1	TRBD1	TGTGCCAGCAGTTCCGGGACAGGGGGCTTGGAGCAGTTCTTC	CASSSGTGGLEQFF
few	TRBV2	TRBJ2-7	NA	TGTGCCAGCAGGGACTCGCAGTCCAGCTCCTACGAGCAGTACTTC	CASRDSQSSSYEQYF
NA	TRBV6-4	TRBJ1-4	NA	TGTGCCAGCAGTGACTCTAAACGGGAACTCATTGAAAAACTGTTTTTT	CASSDSKRELIEKLFF
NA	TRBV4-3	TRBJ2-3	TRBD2	TGCGCCAGCAGCCCTAGCGGGGTAGAGGACACAGATACGCAGTATTTT	CASSPSGVEDTDTQYF
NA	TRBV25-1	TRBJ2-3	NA	TGTGCCAGCAGTCATCCAGGGGTAGCGGATACGCAGTATTTT	CASSHPGVADTQYF
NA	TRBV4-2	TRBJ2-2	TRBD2	TGTGCCAGCAGCCAAGGTCCCGGGGGGGCCCACACCGGGGAGCTGTTTTTT	CASSQGPGGAHTGELFF
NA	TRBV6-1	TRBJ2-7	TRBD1	TGTGCCAGCAAAGCGTTGGGGACAGCCCTTTTCGAGCAGTACTTC	CASKALGTALFEQYF
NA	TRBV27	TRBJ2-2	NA	TGTGCCAGCAGTCTCCGGAGGACCGGGGAGCTGTTTTTT	CASSLRRTGELFF
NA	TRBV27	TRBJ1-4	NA	TGTGCCAGCAGTTCTCGAAGGGGAACTAATGAAAAACTGTTTTTT	CASSSRRGTNEKLFF
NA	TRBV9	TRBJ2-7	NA	TGTGCCAGCAGCGTAGGCAGGGACTACGAGCAGTACTTC	CASSVGRDYEQYF
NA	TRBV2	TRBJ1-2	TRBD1	TGTGCCAGCACCCTGACAGGGAGCGATGGCTACACCTTC	CASTLTGSDGYTF
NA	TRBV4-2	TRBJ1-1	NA	TGTGCCAGCAGCCAAGATGGAACCAGGGGCGGGACTGAAGCTTTCTTT	CASSQDGTRGGTEAFF
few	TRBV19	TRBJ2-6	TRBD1	TGTGCCAGTAGCGACAGGGGGCCTGGGGCCAACGTCCTGACTTTC	CASSDRGPGANVLTF
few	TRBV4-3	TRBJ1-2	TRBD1	TGCGCCAGCAGCCAAGATCCCACAGGGGGCTCTGACTATGGCTACACCTTC	CASSQDPTGGSDYGYTF
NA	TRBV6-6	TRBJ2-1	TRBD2	TGTGCCAGCAGTCTACTAGCGGGGGGGGATGAGCAGTTCTTC	CASSLLAGGDEQFF
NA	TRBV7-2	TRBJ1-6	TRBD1	TGTGCCAGCAGCTTACTAGTTCGACAGGGCTATAATTCACCCCTCCACTTT	CASSLLVRQGYNSPLHF
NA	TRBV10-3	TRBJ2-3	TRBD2	TGTGCCATCAGTGAGTCGGGGGGACTAGCCAAGGATACGCAGTATTTT	CAISESGGLAKDTQYF
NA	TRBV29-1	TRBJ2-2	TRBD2	TGCAGCGTAACACCTTTAAGGGGGGCTAGCGGGGCACCGAACACCGGGGAGCTGTTTTTT	CSVTPLRGASGAPNTGELFF
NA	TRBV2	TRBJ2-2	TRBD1	TGTGCCAGCAGTGAATTAAGGGGGCAAGGGGAGCTGTTTTTT	CASSELRGQGELFF
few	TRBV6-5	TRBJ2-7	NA	TGTGCCAGCAGTTACTCGGAAGGGGTTAGCTACGAGCAGTACTTC	CASSYSEGVSYEQYF
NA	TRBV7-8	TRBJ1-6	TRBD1	TGTGCCAGCAGCGTGGGGACAGGGAATAATTCACCCCTCCACTTT	CASSVGTGNNSPLHF
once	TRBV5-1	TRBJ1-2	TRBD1	TGCGCCAGCAGCTCGGACCGGGACAGGGGCGCCCACTATGGCTACACCTTC	CASSSDRDRGAHYGYTF
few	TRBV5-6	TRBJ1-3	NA	TGTGCCAGCAGCCGCGGGACCTCAGGAAACACCATATATTTT	CASSRGTSGNTIYF
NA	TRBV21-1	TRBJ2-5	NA	TGTGCCAGCAGCAAGAGCCACCCCGGGGAGACCCAGTACTTC	CASSKSHPGETQYF
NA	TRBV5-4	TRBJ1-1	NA	TGTGCCAGCAGCCGCAGGGTCAACACTGAAGCTTTCTTT	CASSRRVNTEAFF
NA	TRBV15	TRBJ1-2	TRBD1	TGTGCCACCAGCACAAATATCAGGACAGGGGCGAATGGCTACACCTTC	CATSTNIRTGANGYTF
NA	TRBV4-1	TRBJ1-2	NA	TGCGCCAGCAGCCAAGGCCCTCCAGGGGCGACACCCCTCGGCTATGGCTACACCTTC	CASSQGPPGATPLGYGYTF
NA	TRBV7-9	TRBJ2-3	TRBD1	TGTGCCAGCAGCTCCCGGGACAGGGGCACAGATACGCAGTATTTT	CASSSRDRGTDTQYF
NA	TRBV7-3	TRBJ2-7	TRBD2	TGTGCCAGCAGCCTAATGGGAGGGCTAGACGAGCAGTACTTC	CASSLMGGLDEQYF
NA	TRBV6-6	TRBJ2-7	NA	TGTGCCAGCACCCAGGCCTACGAGCAGTACTTC	CASTQAYEQYF
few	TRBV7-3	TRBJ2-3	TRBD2	TGTGCCAGCAGCTCCCCGGGGGGGGCCCCGGGTACGCAGTATTTT	CASSSPGGAPGTQYF
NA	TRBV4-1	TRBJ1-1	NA	TGCGCCAGCAGCCAAGGGTGGGTTCTAGACACTGAAGCTTTCTTT	CASSQGWVLDTEAFF
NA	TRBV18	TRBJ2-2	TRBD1	TGTGCCAGCTCCGGGACAGGTTCCTACACCGGGGAGCTGTTTTTT	CASSGTGSYTGELFF
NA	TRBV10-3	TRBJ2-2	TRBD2	TGTGCCATCAGAGAACTAGCGGGGGGCGCGAACACCGGGGAGCTGTTTTTT	CAIRELAGGANTGELFF
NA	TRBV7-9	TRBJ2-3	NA	TGTGCCAGCAGCTTAGAATTTGGGACACGGGGGGCCGCAGATACGCAGTATTTT	CASSLEFGTRGAADTQYF
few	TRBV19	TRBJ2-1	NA	TGTGCCACCACGCGGAATTGGTTGGTTGAGGGTTCCTACAATGAGCAGTTCTTC	CATTRNWLVEGSYNEQFF
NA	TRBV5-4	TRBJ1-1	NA	TGTGCCAGCAGCTTGGAGGGGCGCGGCACTGAAGCTTTCTTT	CASSLEGRGTEAFF
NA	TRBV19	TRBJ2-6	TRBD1	TGTGCCAGTTACAGGGGGTCTGGGGCCAACGTCCTGACTTTC	CASYRGSGANVLTF
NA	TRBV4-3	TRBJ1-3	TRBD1	TGCGCCAGCAGCCGGGCCAGGACAGGGGGAAACACCATATATTTT	CASSRARTGGNTIYF
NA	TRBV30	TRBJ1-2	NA	TGTGCCTCACTGGGGGAACAGGGCCCGGATGGCTACACCTTC	CASLGEQGPDGYTF
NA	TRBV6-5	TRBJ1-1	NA	TGTGCCAGCAGCCCCACAGCGAACACTGAAGCTTTCTTT	CASSPTANTEAFF
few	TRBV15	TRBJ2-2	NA	TGTGCCACCAGCAGAGGGGGAAACAGGAGGAACACCGGGGAGCTGTTTTTT	CATSRGGNRRNTGELFF
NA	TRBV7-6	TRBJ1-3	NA	TGTGCCAGCAGCCCCGACAGGCTCTCTGGAAACACCATATATTTT	CASSPDRLSGNTIYF
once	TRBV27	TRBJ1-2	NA	TGTGCCAGCAGTTTATCGAGGGCGATAGATGGCTACACCTTC	CASSLSRAIDGYTF
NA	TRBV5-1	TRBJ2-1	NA	TGCGCCAGCAGCTTGGAGGTAGCGCAAAACAATGAGCAGTTCTTC	CASSLEVAQNNEQFF